Below, 19 T cell receptor beta chains from the same sample are listed, as sequenced in a study of cytomegalovirus exposure and HLA in healthy donors. With 60 Vbeta and 13 Jbeta primers, the PCR was carried out. Repertoires were generated with immunoSEQ multiplex PCR, while TCRdb's copy carries only in-frame clones and drops some. Of about 170,000 clones in the sample, roughly 80% were seen once. Input material: PBMCs. Every receptor here comes from a male donor in good health and CMV-seronegative.

The J gene is TRBJ2-7, the V gene TRBV7-9; 7 bases agree with TRBD1. J was trimmed by 3 bases and V by 5 bases; bases with no gene match: 4. Looked up from germline, CDR1 is SEHNR and CDR2 is FQNEAQ (reference sequence). The CDR3 has 13 residues. The CDR3 nucleotides are TGTGCCAGCAGCCCCGACAGGGTCTACGAGCAGTACTTC. As protein: CASSPDRVYEQYF.

This sequence joins TRBV5-6 and TRBJ2-2; 10 bases are shared with TRBD1. There are 16 residues in the CDR3. CDR1 is SGHDT and CDR2 is YYEEEE in the germline V gene. V was clipped by 4 bases and J by 8 bases; unmatched bases: 11. Written as DNA, the CDR3 is TGTGCCAGCAGCCCACGACAGACAGGGGGCTTGGGGGAGCTGTTTTTT. This gives the protein CASSPRQTGGLGELFF. The full variable domain, its missing parts supplied by reference TRBV5-6 and TRBJ2-2, is DAGVTQSPTHLIKTRGQQVTLRCSPKSGHDTVSWYQQALGQGPQFIFQYYEEEERQRGNFPDRFSGHQFPNYSSELNVNALLLGDSALYLCASSPRQTGGLGELFFGEGSRLTVL.

J is TRBJ2-3 and V is TRBV7-8; tentative D call: TRBD1 (6 bases). Germline V gene sequence: CDR1 SGHVS, CDR2 FQNEAQ. Deletions cut 3 bases from V and 3 bases from J, with 7 bases between. The length of the CDR3 is 13 residues. CDR3 protein: CASSLDRTDTQYF. The CDR3 bases are TGTGCCAGCAGCTTGGACAGAACAGATACGCAGTATTTT.

This sequence joins TRBV9 and TRBJ1-1; no clear D gene. Trimming removed 2 bases from V and 11 bases from J, with 19 bases in between. Germline V CDR1 and CDR2: SGDLS, YYNGEE. This CDR3 spans 14 amino acids. The CDR3 coding sequence is TGTGCCAGCAGCGTTGCGGGGAATCAGGATGAGGCTTTCTTT. It yields the protein CASSVAGNQDEAFF.

J is TRBJ2-7 and V is TRBV7-6; TRBD1 is a possible D gene (6 bases). Germline V lookup: CDR1 SGHVS, CDR2 FNYEAQ. The ends were cut back, 5 bases at V and 5 bases at J, with 16 bases in the middle. There are 14 residues in the CDR3. CDR3 loop: CASSLVPGAHEQYF. In DNA, the CDR3 is TGTGCCAGCAGCCTCGTTCCAGGGGCCCACGAGCAGTACTTC.

V and J are TRBV7-9 and TRBJ2-3; TRBD2 agrees at 12 bases. Germline CDR1 is SEHNR and CDR2 is FQNEAQ (reference sequence). This CDR3 spans 17 amino acids. Germline trimming cut 1 base from V and 2 bases from J; bases unmatched to any gene: 4. CDR3 in amino acids: CASSLGASGGATDTQYF. The CDR3 nucleotides read TGTGCCAGCAGCTTAGGGGCTAGCGGGGGGGCCACAGATACGCAGTATTTT.

The gene calls are TRBV5-4 and TRBJ1-1; TRBD1 matches at 7 bases. This CDR3 comprises 16 residues. Per germline, CDR1 SGHNT and CDR2 YYREEE (reference sequence). The ends lost 0 bases at V and 1 base at J; junction bases unmatched: 6. Here the CDR3 reads CASSLGGTDGNTEAFF. The DNA of the CDR3 is TGTGCCAGCAGCTTGGGGGGGACAGATGGGAACACTGAAGCTTTCTTT.

This clone was counted only a few times. The V gene is TRBV7-2, the J gene TRBJ1-6, with D hard to call. CDR3 size: 15 residues. Germline-derived CDR1 and CDR2 are SGHTA and FQGNSA. Trimming took 1 base from V and 12 from J, leaving 16 bases between them. CDR3 DNA: TGTGCCAGCAGCTTAGATGCCCAGAGGGTGAAACCCCTCCACTTT. Translating gives CASSLDAQRVKPLHF.

The chain employs TRBV19 and TRBJ1-5; TRBD1 aligns across 9 bases. The germline CDR1 and CDR2 sequences are LNHDA and SQIVND (reference sequence). V gave up 8 bases and J gave up 3 bases; unmatched junction bases: 2. This CDR3 has 13 amino acids. CDR3 loop: CASGDRDNQPQHF. DNA for the CDR3: TGTGCCAGTGGGGACAGGGACAATCAGCCCCAGCATTTT.

This chain connects TRBV5-6 to TRBJ1-2; a weak D match, TRBD1 (6 bases). The germline V gene encodes CDR1 SGHDT and CDR2 YYEEEE. Trimming left V 0 bases short and J 7 bases short, with 13 bases between. The CDR3 contains 14 residues. The CDR3: CASSLAEGVSGYTF. The CDR3 DNA sequence: TGTGCCAGCAGCTTGGCCGAGGGGGTGAGTGGCTACACCTTC.

J is TRBJ1-6 and V is TRBV6-1; 10 bases align to TRBD1. The V segment lost 6 bases and the J segment 8 bases; nucleotides outside the gene matches: 4. Germline V gene sequence: CDR1 MNHNS, CDR2 SASEGT. There are 14 residues in the CDR3. CDR3 loop: CASRRDRGDSPLHF. The DNA for the CDR3 is TGTGCCAGCAGAAGGGACAGGGGTGATTCACCCCTCCACTTT.

V gene TRBV6-5 combines with J gene TRBJ2-7; 7 bases agree with TRBD1. This CDR3 is 13 amino acids long. The germline gives CDR1 MNHEY, CDR2 SVGAGI. V trimming: 6 bases; J trimming: 4 bases; junction bases outside the gene matches: 6. This CDR3 is CASRPTGQYEQYF. The CDR3 region has the DNA TGTGCCAGCAGGCCGACAGGGCAGTACGAGCAGTACTTC.

V gene TRBV15 combines with J gene TRBJ2-5; TRBD2 aligns across 13 bases. V lost 3 bases and J lost 5; bases outside the gene matches: 6. Looked up from germline, CDR1 is LNHNV and CDR2 is YYDKDF (reference sequence). The CDR3 is 16 residues long. This chain's CDR3 is CATSSGTSGEGETQYF. In DNA, the CDR3 is TGTGCCACCAGCAGCGGGACTAGCGGGGAGGGTGAGACCCAGTACTTC.

The chain couples TRBV30 to TRBJ1-3, with D hard to call. Trimming pared 4 bases from V and 2 bases from J, leaving 15 bases between. Per the germline V gene, CDR1 is GTSNPN and CDR2 is SVGIG (reference sequence). The CDR3 contains 15 residues. CDR3 sequence: CAWNKAGETGNTIYF. CDR3 sequence (DNA): TGTGCCTGGAACAAAGCCGGGGAGACTGGAAACACCATATATTTT.

The chain employs TRBV5-1 and TRBJ2-6; possibly TRBD2 for D (5 bases). The CDR3 contains 18 residues. Germline V gene data show CDR1 as SGHRS and CDR2 as YFSETQ. Trimming stripped 4 bases from V and 0 bases from J, with 17 bases between. The CDR3 loop is CASSNEVGLYSGANVLTF. Here the CDR3 DNA reads TGCGCCAGCAGCAATGAGGTCGGACTCTACTCTGGGGCCAACGTCCTGACTTTC.

This chain links TRBV7-9 with TRBJ2-7; possible D gene TRBD1, 5 bases. V was cut by 5 bases and J by 5 bases, with 19 bases left in between. The CDR3 runs 15 residues. The germline CDR1 and CDR2 sequences are SEHNR and FQNEAQ (reference sequence). CDR3 DNA: TGTGCCAGCAGCCCAACAGGAGCCTCTCGGGACGAGCAGTACTTC. Translating gives CASSPTGASRDEQYF.

This chain links TRBV6-5 with TRBJ2-1; D gene ambiguous. This CDR3 comprises 15 residues. The V end was cut by 5 bases, the J end by 5 bases, with 16 bases between. Germline CDR1 reads MNHEY; CDR2 reads SVGAGI. CDR3 loop: CASSRTQTRNNEQFF. The CDR3 bases are TGTGCCAGCAGTCGAACCCAAACGAGAAACAATGAGCAGTTCTTC.

CDR3: CASTPTGGLGGDTQYF. DNA for the CDR3: TGTGCCAGCACACCCACAGGGGGACTGGGTGGAGATACGCAGTATTTT. J is TRBJ2-3 and V is TRBV19; TRBD1 matches 8 bases. Looked up from germline, CDR1 is LNHDA and CDR2 is SQIVND (reference sequence). The J segment lost 5 bases and the V segment lost 9 bases, leaving 16 bases of the junction unmatched. The CDR3 runs to 16 residues.

The chain couples TRBV16 to TRBJ1-2; D call uncertain. Germline V gene lookup returns CDR1 KGHSY and CDR2 FQNENV. V was trimmed by 4 bases and J by 8 bases, leaving 8 bases between them. The CDR3 has 11 residues. The DNA for the CDR3 is TGTGCCAGCAGCCTCAATCGGGGCTACACCTTC. The encoded protein is CASSLNRGYTF.